Listed below are T cell receptor beta chains from one sample, sequenced in a study of OX40 agonist ivuxolimab in advanced cancers. TCRdb's copy holds only in-frame clones and misses some; the assay was immunoSEQ multiplex PCR. The sample contains tens of thousands of clones, about four fifths of which appear only once. The sample consisted of CD4+ or CD8+ T cells sorted from blood, taken in a trial of the OX40 agonist ivuxolimab. These receptors were collected from an adult with an advanced solid tumor such as melanoma, head and neck, liver or kidney cancer. The CDR3 runs from the conserved cysteine through the conserved F or W. D genes are given only for firm matches. Part of the rows lack a size; the others show once, few, many or a class for expanded clones.

j_gene: TRBJ2-1
d_gene: TRBD2
abundance: -
v_gene: TRBV5-6
CDR3aa: CASRLGLGGSYNEQFF
CDR3nt: TGTGCCAGCAGACTGGGACTAGGGGGCTCCTACAATGAGCAGTTCTTC

j_gene: TRBJ1-1
d_gene: -
abundance: many
v_gene: TRBV30
CDR3aa: CAWSGGFMNTEAFF
CDR3nt: TGTGCCTGGAGTGGGGGCTTCATGAACACTGAAGCTTTCTTT

j_gene: TRBJ1-6
d_gene: TRBD1
abundance: -
v_gene: TRBV27
CDR3aa: CASSGYSGTGSPYNSPLHF
CDR3nt: TGTGCCAGCAGTGGCTATTCCGGGACAGGGTCACCCTATAATTCACCCCTCCACTTT

j_gene: TRBJ2-1
d_gene: -
abundance: few
v_gene: TRBV29-1
CDR3aa: CSVESANYNEQFF
CDR3nt: TGCAGCGTTGAATCCGCGAACTACAATGAGCAGTTCTTC

j_gene: TRBJ1-2
d_gene: -
abundance: -
v_gene: TRBV6-5
CDR3aa: CASSLTNYGYTF
CDR3nt: TGTGCCAGCAGTCTCACAAACTATGGCTACACCTTC

j_gene: TRBJ2-7
d_gene: TRBD2
abundance: once
v_gene: TRBV27
CDR3aa: CASSLGYIAGGTPGEQYF
CDR3nt: TGTGCCAGCAGTTTAGGATATATAGCGGGAGGCACCCCGGGCGAGCAGTACTTC

j_gene: TRBJ2-2
d_gene: TRBD1
abundance: -
v_gene: TRBV5-1
CDR3aa: CASSFSGTGGDTGELFF
CDR3nt: TGCGCCAGCAGCTTCTCCGGGACAGGGGGAGACACCGGGGAGCTGTTTTTT

j_gene: TRBJ2-2
d_gene: -
abundance: once
v_gene: TRBV6-5
CDR3aa: CASSYSTGNTGELFF
CDR3nt: TGTGCCAGCAGTTACTCGACGGGAAACACCGGGGAGCTGTTTTTT

j_gene: TRBJ2-2
d_gene: -
abundance: -
v_gene: TRBV28
CDR3aa: CASSLLGVNHEGDTGELFF
CDR3nt: TGTGCCAGCAGTTTATTGGGGGTGAACCACGAAGGGGACACCGGGGAGCTGTTTTTT

j_gene: TRBJ1-1
d_gene: TRBD1
abundance: -
v_gene: TRBV9
CDR3aa: CASSAPRDRGYTEAFF
CDR3nt: TGTGCCAGCAGCGCCCCCCGGGACAGGGGATACACTGAAGCTTTCTTT

j_gene: TRBJ2-3
d_gene: -
abundance: -
v_gene: TRBV27
CDR3aa: CATSVEGERTDTQYF
CDR3nt: TGTGCCACCTCAGTGGAGGGGGAGCGCACAGATACGCAGTATTTT

j_gene: TRBJ1-3
d_gene: -
abundance: -
v_gene: TRBV9
CDR3aa: CASSVGEEPGNTIYF
CDR3nt: TGTGCCAGCAGCGTAGGTGAGGAGCCTGGAAACACCATATATTTT

j_gene: TRBJ1-6
d_gene: TRBD1
abundance: -
v_gene: TRBV6-5
CDR3aa: CASSLQGANSPLHF
CDR3nt: TGTGCCAGCAGCCTACAGGGGGCCAATTCACCCCTCCACTTT

j_gene: TRBJ1-4
d_gene: -
abundance: -
v_gene: TRBV21-1
CDR3aa: CASSKQGDTNEKLFF
CDR3nt: TGTGCCAGCAGCAAACAGGGAGATACTAATGAAAAACTGTTTTTT

j_gene: TRBJ2-3
d_gene: TRBD2
abundance: -
v_gene: TRBV6-5
CDR3aa: CASRLLAEGTDTQYF
CDR3nt: TGTGCCAGCAGACTACTAGCGGAAGGCACAGATACGCAGTATTTT

j_gene: TRBJ1-5
d_gene: -
abundance: few
v_gene: TRBV30
CDR3aa: CAWSPGGWPQHF
CDR3nt: TGTGCCTGGAGCCCCGGAGGATGGCCCCAGCATTTT

j_gene: TRBJ1-5
d_gene: -
abundance: -
v_gene: TRBV11-2
CDR3aa: CASSLTVNQPQHF
CDR3nt: TGTGCCAGCAGCTTGACAGTTAATCAGCCCCAGCATTTT

j_gene: TRBJ2-2
d_gene: -
abundance: -
v_gene: TRBV7-8
CDR3aa: CASSLVLANTGELFF
CDR3nt: TGTGCCAGCAGCTTAGTTCTCGCGAACACCGGGGAGCTGTTTTTT